This T cell receptor beta chain came from a study of early stage breast cancer tumors. Study in general: About 70% of the 16 invasive tumors were ER+, PR+ and HER2-.

Some clones are missing from TCRdb's copy, which holds only in-frame ones; the method was immunoSEQ multiplex PCR. The repertoire holds fewer than 80,000 clones, with 65% to 85% as singletons. A remark on this clone: Its target is unknown.

V lost 8 bases to trimming and J lost 1 base, with 14 bases between them. CDR1 WSHSY and CDR2 SAAADI come from the germline V gene. This CDR3 has 14 amino acids. Study findings and constraints: Enriched TCRB sequences shared across patients were mostly commonly generated sequences.

The TCR comes from a person aged 40-50 years with breast cancer. The source material was blood. V usage is TRBV10-2 and J usage is TRBJ1-1; D remains unclear. The CDR3 protein is CASGPEGGNTEAFF. In DNA form, the CDR3 reads TGCGCCAGCGGCCCAGAGGGAGGGAACACTGAAGCTTTCTTT.